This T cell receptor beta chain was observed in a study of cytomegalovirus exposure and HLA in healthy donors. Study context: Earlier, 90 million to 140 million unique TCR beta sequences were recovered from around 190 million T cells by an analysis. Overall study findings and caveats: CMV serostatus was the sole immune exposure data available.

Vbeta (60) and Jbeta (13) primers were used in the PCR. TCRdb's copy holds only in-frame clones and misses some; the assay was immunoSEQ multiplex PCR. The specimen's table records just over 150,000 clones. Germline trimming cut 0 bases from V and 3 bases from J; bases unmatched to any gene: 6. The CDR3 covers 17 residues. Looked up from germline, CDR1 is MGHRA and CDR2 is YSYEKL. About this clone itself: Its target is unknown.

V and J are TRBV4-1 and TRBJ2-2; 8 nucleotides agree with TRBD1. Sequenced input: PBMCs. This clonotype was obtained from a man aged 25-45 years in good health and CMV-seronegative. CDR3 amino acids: CASSQESRGRDTGELFF. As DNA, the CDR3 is TGCGCCAGCAGCCAAGAGTCCAGGGGGCGGGACACCGGGGAGCTGTTTTTT.